The rows below give T cell receptor beta chains drawn from one sample of a study of blood T cell repertoires in COVID-19. TCRdb's copy holds only in-frame clones and misses some; the assay was immunoSEQ multiplex PCR. In the table there are about 82,000 clones, around four fifths of which are singletons. Sequencing input: peripheral blood. All receptors come from a woman between 55 and 75 years old with acute or convalescent COVID-19. The CDR3 runs from the conserved cysteine through the conserved F or W. The D gene is left open where the match is weak. Only part of the rows carry a size: once, few, many, or a class if the clone is expanded.

>TRBJ1-2|NA|few|TRBV10-3
TGTGCCATCACCGAAGGGGATTATGGCTACACCTTC
CAITEGDYGYTF
>TRBJ2-1|NA|NA|TRBV5-1
TGCGCCAGCAGCTTACACCCGGACACAGATGAGCAGTTCTTC
CASSLHPDTDEQFF
>TRBJ2-1|NA|NA|TRBV5-1
TGCGCCAGCAGCTTGGCCGGGAGAGCCTACAATGAGCAGTTCTTC
CASSLAGRAYNEQFF
>TRBJ2-5|TRBD1|once|TRBV5-6
TGTGCCAGCAGCTTTCGACAGGGGGAAGAGACCCAGTACTTC
CASSFRQGEETQYF
>TRBJ2-2|TRBD2|NA|TRBV2
TGTGCCAGCACAGAGGGACTAGCGGCGCACGGGGAGCTGTTTTTT
CASTEGLAAHGELFF
>TRBJ2-3|NA|NA|TRBV6-5
TGTGCCAGCAGTTACAGGGGTCGCACAGATACGCAGTATTTT
CASSYRGRTDTQYF
>TRBJ1-2|TRBD1|NA|TRBV27
TGTGCCAGCAGCCCAGGGACAGGGCCATATGGCTACACCTTC
CASSPGTGPYGYTF
>TRBJ1-2|NA|NA|TRBV5-1
TGCGCCAGCAGCTTCGGACACCTGAACTATGGCTACACCTTC
CASSFGHLNYGYTF
>TRBJ1-1|NA|NA|TRBV5-3
TGTGCCAGAAGCTCTATAGGGGGAAGCGATGAAGCTTTCTTT
CARSSIGGSDEAFF
>TRBJ2-7|TRBD2|few|TRBV5-6
TGTGCCAGCAGCTTGAGAGGGAGGGGTTGGGACGAGCAGTACTTC
CASSLRGRGWDEQYF
>TRBJ1-4|NA|NA|TRBV27
TGTGCCAGCAGTTCGAGGACTAATGAAAAACTGTTTTTT
CASSSRTNEKLFF
>TRBJ1-6|NA|NA|TRBV21-1
TGTGCCAGCAGCAAAGGAGACCGGGACAGTCCTAATTCACCCCTCCACTTT
CASSKGDRDSPNSPLHF
>TRBJ2-2|TRBD1|NA|TRBV5-1
TGCGCCAGCAGCTTGGATGGGACAGGGGCGAACACCGGGGAGCTGTTTTTT
CASSLDGTGANTGELFF
>TRBJ1-5|TRBD1|NA|TRBV5-5
TGTGCCAGCAGCGGTCACTTCCGGGACAGGGTATTAGGTCAGCCCCAGCATTTT
CASSGHFRDRVLGQPQHF
>TRBJ2-3|TRBD2|NA|TRBV6-4
TGTGCCAGCAGTCCTTTGGGGGGACTAGCAAATACGCAGTATTTT
CASSPLGGLANTQYF
>TRBJ2-2|NA|NA|TRBV19
TGTGCCAGTAGTATACCCGCTAGCGAGGAGCTGTTTTTT
CASSIPASEELFF
>TRBJ1-2|NA|NA|TRBV3-1/TRBV3-2
TGTGCCAGCAGCCAACGGGGTGCCGGCTACACCTTC
CASSQRGAGYTF
>TRBJ1-1|NA|once|TRBV11-3
TGTGCCAGCAGCTTAGGGGAAGGGGGTGAAGCTTTCTTT
CASSLGEGGEAFF
>TRBJ2-2|TRBD2|NA|TRBV19
TGTGCCAGTAGTTGGCAACCGACTAGCGGCCCAACCGGGGAGCTGTTTTTT
CASSWQPTSGPTGELFF
>TRBJ1-2|NA|NA|TRBV7-2
TGTGCCAGCAGCTTAGTTCACTCTAATGGCTACACCTTC
CASSLVHSNGYTF
>TRBJ1-5|TRBD1|NA|TRBV19
TGTGCCAGTAGTATACCAGGGGGTGGTCAGCCCCAGCATTTT
CASSIPGGGQPQHF
>TRBJ1-5|NA|NA|TRBV30
TGTGCCTGGAGTGGATCGGGACTACAGCCCCAGCATTTT
CAWSGSGLQPQHF
>TRBJ1-6|NA|NA|TRBV12-5
TGTGCTAGTGGCTTGGAGGGGGATTCACCCCTCCACTTT
CASGLEGDSPLHF
>TRBJ2-6|NA|NA|TRBV27
TGTGCCAGCAGTTTAGGGCCTCCTGGGGCCAACGTCCTGACTTTC
CASSLGPPGANVLTF
>TRBJ1-2|NA|NA|TRBV2
TGTGCCAGCAAAAGACAGAATAACTATGGCTACACCTTC
CASKRQNNYGYTF
>TRBJ1-2|TRBD1|NA|TRBV7-2
TGTGCCAGCAACTATCCGGGACAGACGTTGTATGGCTACACCTTC
CASNYPGQTLYGYTF
>TRBJ1-6|NA|few|TRBV4-3
TGCGCCAGCAGCCAAGAACTCCAGGGAGGATCACCCCTCCACTTT
CASSQELQGGSPLHF
>TRBJ2-7|NA|NA|TRBV7-9
TGTGCCAGCAGCTTAGACCACAGGCCCACCCGTTACGAGCAGTACTTC
CASSLDHRPTRYEQYF
>TRBJ2-5|NA|NA|TRBV30
TGTGCCTGGAGTGTCGGCGGGAAAGAGACCCAGTACTTC
CAWSVGGKETQYF
>TRBJ2-5|TRBD2|NA|TRBV7-7
TGTGCTAGCAGCCCCCGGACTAGCGGCGTCGGGGAGACCCAGTACTTC
CASSPRTSGVGETQYF
>TRBJ2-3|TRBD2|NA|TRBV6-4
TGTGCCAGCAGTGACGGGACTAGCGGGGGGATGGATACGCAGTATTTT
CASSDGTSGGMDTQYF
>TRBJ1-5|NA|NA|TRBV19
TGTGCCACTACTGAAGGGGTTAGCAATCAGCCCCAGCATTTT
CATTEGVSNQPQHF
>TRBJ1-3|TRBD1|few|TRBV13
TGTGCCAGCAGCTTAGGCAGGGGGTTTGCTGGAAACACCATATATTTT
CASSLGRGFAGNTIYF
>TRBJ2-1|TRBD1|NA|TRBV6-4
TGTGCCAGCAGTGACTCCGGGACAGGGGGCCGGGGTGAGCAGTTCTTC
CASSDSGTGGRGEQFF
>TRBJ1-1|NA|few|TRBV13
TGTGCCAGCAGCCCTACGGGGGGCACTGAAGCTTTCTTT
CASSPTGGTEAFF
>TRBJ1-2|NA|NA|TRBV19
TGTGCCAGTAGTATAGGCTACCCGTCTAACTATGGCTACACCTTC
CASSIGYPSNYGYTF
>TRBJ1-1|TRBD1|NA|TRBV3-1/TRBV3-2
TGTGCCAGCAGCCAGGATACAGGGGGGGGTACTGAAGCTTTCTTT
CASSQDTGGGTEAFF
>TRBJ1-3|TRBD1|NA|TRBV18
TGTGCCAGCTCACCATTCGTCCCAGGGGGGACTTCTGGAAACACCATATATTTT
CASSPFVPGGTSGNTIYF
>TRBJ2-7|NA|few|TRBV5-1
TGCGCCAGCAGCCTGAATCCTAGCAACTCTTACGAGCAGTACTTC
CASSLNPSNSYEQYF
>TRBJ2-7|TRBD1|NA|TRBV6-6
TGTGCCAGCAGTCAATCCCCCGGGACAGCGATTACTCACTACGAGCAGTACTTC
CASSQSPGTAITHYEQYF
>TRBJ1-1|NA|NA|TRBV2
TGTGCCAGCAGTGGGTTCGGTGAAGCTTTCTTT
CASSGFGEAFF
>TRBJ1-5|TRBD1|NA|TRBV6-5
TGTGCCAGCAGTCGGGACAGGGGGCGCGGTCAGCCCCAGCATTTT
CASSRDRGRGQPQHF
>TRBJ2-1|TRBD1|NA|TRBV7-6
TGTGCCAGCAGCTCAACCGGCGGGACAGGGTCTTCTGAGCAGTTCTTC
CASSSTGGTGSSEQFF
>TRBJ1-5|NA|NA|TRBV25-1
TGTGCCAGTGGGCGGGCGGGGGATCAGCCCCAGCATTTT
CASGRAGDQPQHF
>TRBJ2-1|TRBD2|NA|TRBV4-1
TGCGCCAGCCGGAGAGTTAACGGACTAGCGGGTATTAGCTCCTACAATGAGCAGTTCTTC
CASRRVNGLAGISSYNEQFF
>TRBJ2-3|TRBD2|NA|TRBV7-2
TGTGCCAGCAGCAGGGCGGGGGGGTTGGCAGATACGCAGTATTTT
CASSRAGGLADTQYF
>TRBJ2-6|NA|NA|TRBV5-4
TGTGCCAGCAGCCCGAACACACGCTCTGGGGCCAACGTCCTGACTTTC
CASSPNTRSGANVLTF
>TRBJ1-6|TRBD1|NA|TRBV7-8
TGTGCCAGCAGCTTACGACAGGGGAATCCACCCCTCCACTTT
CASSLRQGNPPLHF
>TRBJ2-2|TRBD1|NA|TRBV5-5
TGTGCCAGCAGCTTCACAGGGGGGCCCGGGGAGCTGTTTTTT
CASSFTGGPGELFF
>TRBJ2-7|TRBD2|once|TRBV11-3
TGTGCCAGCAGCTCCGGACTAGCGGGAGGCGGCGAGCAGTACTTC
CASSSGLAGGGEQYF
>TRBJ2-5|NA|NA|TRBV5-1
TGCGCCAGCAGCTTGGCAGGGACACGGCGGGAGACCCAGTACTTC
CASSLAGTRRETQYF
>TRBJ1-3|NA|NA|TRBV6-6
TGTGCCAGCAGACAGGGAGGAAACACCATATATTTT
CASRQGGNTIYF